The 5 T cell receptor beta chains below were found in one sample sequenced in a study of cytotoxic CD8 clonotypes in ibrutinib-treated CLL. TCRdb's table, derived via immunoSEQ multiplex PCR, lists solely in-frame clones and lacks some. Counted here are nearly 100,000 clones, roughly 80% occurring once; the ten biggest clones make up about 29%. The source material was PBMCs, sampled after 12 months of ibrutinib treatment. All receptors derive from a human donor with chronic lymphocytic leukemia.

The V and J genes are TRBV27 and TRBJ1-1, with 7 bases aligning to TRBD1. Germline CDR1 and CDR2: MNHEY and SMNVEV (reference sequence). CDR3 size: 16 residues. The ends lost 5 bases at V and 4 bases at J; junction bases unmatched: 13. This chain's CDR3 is CASSPHRPQGGTEAFF. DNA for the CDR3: TGTGCCAGCAGTCCCCACCGCCCGCAGGGGGGCACTGAAGCTTTCTTT.

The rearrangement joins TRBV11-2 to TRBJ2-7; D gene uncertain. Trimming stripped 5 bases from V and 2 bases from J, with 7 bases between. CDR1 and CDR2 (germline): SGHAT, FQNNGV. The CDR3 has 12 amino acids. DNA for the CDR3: TGTGCCAGCAGCCTGCTTACCTACGAGCAGTACTTC. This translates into CASSLLTYEQYF. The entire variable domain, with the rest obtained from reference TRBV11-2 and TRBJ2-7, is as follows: EAGVAQSPRYKIIEKRQSVAFWCNPISGHATLYWYQQILGQGPKLLIQFQNNGVVDDSQLPKDRFSAERLKGVDSTLKIQPAKLEDSAVYLCASSLLTYEQYFGPGTRLTVT.

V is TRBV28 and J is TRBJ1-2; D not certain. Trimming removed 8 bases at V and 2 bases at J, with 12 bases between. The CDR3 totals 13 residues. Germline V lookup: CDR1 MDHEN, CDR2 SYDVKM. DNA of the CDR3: TGTGCCAGCTCCCTAAATCTCAACTATGGCTACACCTTC. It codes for CASSLNLNYGYTF.

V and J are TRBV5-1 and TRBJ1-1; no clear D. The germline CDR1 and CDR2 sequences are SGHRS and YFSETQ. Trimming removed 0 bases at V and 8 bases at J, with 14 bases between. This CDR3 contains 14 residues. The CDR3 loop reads CASSLAGGLGEAFF. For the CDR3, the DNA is TGCGCCAGCAGCTTGGCAGGCGGGTTGGGAGAAGCTTTCTTT.

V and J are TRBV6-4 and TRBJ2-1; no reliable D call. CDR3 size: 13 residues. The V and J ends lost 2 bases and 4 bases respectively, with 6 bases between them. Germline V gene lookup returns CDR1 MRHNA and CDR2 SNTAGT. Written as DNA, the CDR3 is TGTGCCAGCAGTGACCCCGTATACAATGAGCAGTTCTTC. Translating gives CASSDPVYNEQFF.